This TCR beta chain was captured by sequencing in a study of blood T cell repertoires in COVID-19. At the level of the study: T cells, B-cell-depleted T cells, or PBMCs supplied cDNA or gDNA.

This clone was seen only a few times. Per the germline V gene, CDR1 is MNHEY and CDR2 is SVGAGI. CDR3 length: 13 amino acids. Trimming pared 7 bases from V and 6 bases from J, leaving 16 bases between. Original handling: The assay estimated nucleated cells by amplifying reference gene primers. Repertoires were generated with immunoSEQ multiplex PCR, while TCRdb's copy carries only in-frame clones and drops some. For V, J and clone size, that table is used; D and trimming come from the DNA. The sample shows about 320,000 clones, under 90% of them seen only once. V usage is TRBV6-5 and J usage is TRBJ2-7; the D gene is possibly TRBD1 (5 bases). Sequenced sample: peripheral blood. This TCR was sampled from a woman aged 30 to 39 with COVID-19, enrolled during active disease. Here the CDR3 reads CASIGAVVGEQYF. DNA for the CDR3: TGTGCCAGCATTGGGGCGGTGGTAGGCGAGCAGTACTTC.